One sample yielded the 27 T cell receptor beta chains listed below, sequenced in a study of T cells in Graves' hyperthyroidism and ophthalmopathy. Amplified regions were TCR beta CDR3 sequences from RNA transcripts. HTBI primers were used for first-round RT-PCR of the TCR CDR3. Each CDR3 protein gets one entry after TCRdb re-called the multiplex PCR reads with MiXCR. The data show 270,000 or so distinct CDR3 sequences, about 25% seen once. The sequenced sample was blood. These receptors were obtained from a man aged 35-49 years with Graves' hyperthyroidism that later progressed to Graves' ophthalmopathy.

This clonotype has a single count. J is TRBJ1-1 and V is TRBV9; D is undetermined. Trimming removed 0 bases at V and 1 base at J, with 10 bases between. The CDR3 consists of 15 residues. Germline V gives CDR1 SGDLS, CDR2 YYNGEE. CDR3 coding DNA: TGTGCCAGCAGCGTAGTAGGCCTAGGGAACACTGAAGCTTTCTTT. Its protein product is CASSVVGLGNTEAFF.

This clonotype was detected many times. V usage is TRBV20-1 and J usage is TRBJ2-7; D ambiguous. Germline V gene data show CDR1 as DFQATT and CDR2 as SNEGSKA (reference sequence). The CDR3 loop spans 12 amino acids. Trimming stripped 1 base from V and 1 base from J, with 5 bases between. In DNA, the CDR3 is TGCAGTGCTAGAGCCCGGTCCTACGAGCAGTACTTC. Protein sequence: CSARARSYEQYF.

This clonotype was found many times. The chain carries TRBV10-3 and TRBJ2-7, with 9 bases matching TRBD2. The V and J ends lost 6 bases and 5 bases, in that order; junction bases with no gene match: 8. The CDR3 loop spans 14 amino acids. From germline, CDR1 is ENHRY and CDR2 SYGVKD. CDR3 DNA: TGTGCCATCAGCTTAGCGGGAGCGAGAGACGAGCAGTACTTC. This encodes CAISLAGARDEQYF.

This clonotype has ten or more counts. V gene TRBV6-1 combines with J gene TRBJ2-5, with D possibly called TRBD1 or TRBD2 (6 bases each). Trimming removed 11 bases at V and 5 bases at J, with 18 bases between. Per the germline V gene, CDR1 is MNHNS and CDR2 is SASEGT. This CDR3 region has 13 residues. CDR3 loop: CAAKGGGGETQYF. Written as DNA, the CDR3 is TGTGCCGCGAAGGGGGGAGGTGGGGAGACCCAGTACTTC.

The gene calls are TRBV28 and TRBJ2-2; no firm D call. The V end lost 6 bases, the J end lost 0 bases, and 5 bases lay between the germline ends. Germline CDR1 and CDR2: MDHEN and SYDVKM. The CDR3 runs to 13 residues. CDR3 region: CASSTANTGELFF. The DNA of the CDR3 is TGTGCCAGCAGCACAGCGAACACCGGGGAGCTGTTTTTT.

The sample holds many counts of this clonotype. The chain links TRBV28 to TRBJ1-5, with D hard to call. Trimming shortened V by 7 bases and J by 1 base, and 14 bases separated the two germline ends. This CDR3 comprises 15 residues. The germline gives CDR1 MDHEN, CDR2 SYDVKM. For the CDR3, the DNA is TGTGCCAGCATCGGCTCCGGGGTGAGCAATCAGCCCCAGCATTTT. Translation: CASIGSGVSNQPQHF.

The rearrangement joins TRBV7-8 to TRBJ2-7; D call uncertain. The V gene lost 2 bases and the J gene lost 2 bases, with 10 bases spanning the gap. This CDR3 contains 14 residues. CDR1 SGHVS and CDR2 FQNEAQ come from the germline V gene. This chain's CDR3 is CASSLKVATYEQYF. In DNA form, the CDR3 reads TGTGCCAGCAGCTTAAAGGTAGCTACCTACGAGCAGTACTTC.

The V gene is TRBV29-1, the J gene TRBJ2-5; D unresolved. Trimming pared 3 bases from V and 0 bases from J, leaving 2 bases between. The CDR3 contains 11 residues. Per germline, CDR1 SQVTM and CDR2 ANQGSEA. CDR3 coding DNA: TGCAGCGTTGATAACCAAGAGACCCAGTACTTC. Its protein product is CSVDNQETQYF.

This clonotype was counted at least ten times. This chain connects TRBV10-2 to TRBJ2-7; 11 positions agree with TRBD2. CDR3 length equals 14 residues. The germline CDR1 and CDR2 sequences are WSHSY and SAAADI. The V gene end was trimmed by 6 bases and the J gene end by 4 bases; junction bases not matched to a gene: 5. The CDR3 region is CASRKLAGVYEQYF. In DNA form, the CDR3 reads TGCGCCAGCAGAAAACTAGCGGGAGTGTACGAGCAGTACTTC.

The chain carries TRBV6-1 and TRBJ1-1; TRBD1 is a possible D gene (5 bases). This CDR3 region has 16 residues. Trimming took 6 bases from V and 8 from J, leaving 25 bases between them. Germline lookup yields CDR1 MNHNS and CDR2 SASEGT. CDR3 region: CASREGSWQPKREAFF. The CDR3 DNA sequence: TGTGCCAGCAGAGAGGGGAGTTGGCAGCCCAAACGGGAAGCTTTCTTT.

The chain links TRBV5-1 to TRBJ1-1, with TRBD1 matching 7 bases. Germline V gives CDR1 SGHRS, CDR2 YFSETQ. Unmatched junction bases numbered 8, after V lost 5 bases and J lost 1 base. There are 15 residues in the CDR3. CDR3 coding DNA: TGCGCCAGCAGTCTACAGGGGCCGCCGAACACTGAAGCTTTCTTT. This codes for CASSLQGPPNTEAFF.

This clonotype was seen at least ten times. The chain combines TRBV10-2 with TRBJ2-5; 7 nucleotides align to TRBD2. This CDR3 region has 16 residues. Germline trimming cut 4 bases from V and 5 bases from J; bases unmatched to any gene: 13. CDR1 and CDR2 (germline): WSHSY, SAAADI. The CDR3 is CASSALLAGVGETQYF. The DNA for the CDR3 is TGCGCCAGCAGTGCTCTCCTGGCGGGAGTGGGGGAGACCCAGTACTTC.

This clonotype showed up many times. The rearrangement uses TRBV27 and TRBJ1-5, with D possibly being TRBD1 (6 bases). The CDR3 is made up of 13 amino acids. Germline loops: CDR1 MNHEY, CDR2 SMNVEV (reference sequence). With 6 bases removed from V and 11 bases from J, the gap between germline ends came to 17 bases. The CDR3 nucleotides read TGTGCCAGCAGCAAGGGACACGGTATAGCCCAGCATTTT. Its protein product is CASSKGHGIAQHF.

The table lists this clonotype with a few counts. The chain employs TRBV18 and TRBJ2-2, with TRBD1 matching over 9 bases. Per the germline V gene, CDR1 is KGHSH and CDR2 is LQKENI. The CDR3 covers 15 residues. The V gene end was trimmed by 3 bases and the J gene end by 5 bases; junction bases not matched to a gene: 4. The CDR3 spells CASSPGQGGTGELFF. CDR3 in DNA: TGTGCCAGCTCACCGGGACAGGGTGGAACCGGGGAGCTGTTTTTT.

The chain is built from TRBV18 and TRBJ1-5, with D uncertain. Trimming cost V 2 bases and J 2 bases, with 13 bases left between them. This CDR3 region has 16 residues. Germline-derived CDR1 and CDR2 are KGHSH and LQKENI. CDR3 DNA: TGTGCCAGCTCACCAAGTGGCCTCGGGGGCAATCAGCCCCAGCATTTT. Its translation is CASSPSGLGGNQPQHF.

This clonotype was observed many times. The chain links TRBV7-8 to TRBJ2-7, with D possibly being TRBD2 (5 bases). The CDR3 runs 15 residues. The germline gives CDR1 SGHVS, CDR2 FQNEAQ. V was trimmed by 1 base and J by 0 bases, leaving 10 bases between them. The CDR3 coding sequence is TGTGCCAGCAGCTTAGATCTAGCCGCCTCCTACGAGCAGTACTTC. It encodes CASSLDLAASYEQYF.

This clonotype has at least ten counts. The rearrangement uses TRBV12-3 or TRBV12-4 and TRBJ2-5; D is possibly TRBD2 (5 bases). The V and J ends lost 3 bases and 7 bases respectively, with 15 bases between them. The CDR3 has 14 residues. CDR3 DNA sequence: TGTGCCAGCAGTTTTAGTGAGGGAAGGGTGACCCAGTACTTC. Amino acids: CASSFSEGRVTQYF.

This clonotype was found many times. This chain uses TRBV7-8 with TRBJ2-7; weak D call: TRBD1 (6 bases). The CDR3 loop spans 13 amino acids. Germline values: CDR1 SGHVS, CDR2 FQNEAQ. The V end was cut by 5 bases, the J end by 3 bases, with 11 bases between. CDR3: CASSVDRSYEQYF. In DNA form, the CDR3 reads TGTGCCAGCAGCGTGGACAGAAGCTACGAGCAGTACTTC.

The table lists this clonotype with many counts. The CDR3 region is CASSQRGGSNYGYTF. The CDR3 coding sequence is TGTGCCAGCTCGCAAAGGGGAGGGTCTAACTATGGCTACACCTTC. The chain combines TRBV19 with TRBJ1-2; D is possibly TRBD1 (5 bases). The CDR3 has 15 residues. Germline-derived CDR1 and CDR2 are LNHDA and SQIVND (reference sequence). The V and J ends lost 9 bases and 0 bases respectively, with 17 bases between them.

This chain joins TRBV5-1 and TRBJ2-2, with TRBD1 as a possible D gene (6 bases). CDR3 length: 15 residues. From germline, CDR1 is SGHRS and CDR2 YFSETQ. V was trimmed by 4 bases and J by 7 bases, leaving 17 bases between them. CDR3 protein: CASSDGHRDGGELFF. The CDR3 DNA reads as TGCGCCAGCAGCGATGGACACAGGGACGGCGGGGAGCTGTTTTTT. The full variable domain, with the rest looked up from reference TRBV5-1 and TRBJ2-2, is KAGVTQTPRYLIKTRGQQVTLSCSPISGHRSVSWYQQTPGQGLQFLFEYFSETQRNKGNFPGRFSGRQFSNSRSEMNVSTLELGDSALYLCASSDGHRDGGELFFGEGSRLTVL.

This clonotype was observed many times. This chain connects TRBV7-8 to TRBJ1-5; possible D gene TRBD1, 5 bases. This CDR3 spans 15 amino acids. Per the germline V gene, CDR1 is SGHVS and CDR2 is FQNEAQ. Trimming took off 2 bases at V and 0 bases at J, with 8 bases between the two ends. CDR3 sequence (DNA): TGTGCCAGCAGCTTAATCAGGGATAGCAATCAGCCCCAGCATTTT. This encodes CASSLIRDSNQPQHF.

This clonotype was seen at least ten times. The gene calls are TRBV4-1 and TRBJ2-7, with D possibly TRBD1 on 5 matching bases. The germline gives CDR1 MGHRA, CDR2 YSYEKL. Trimming left V 0 bases short and J 3 bases short, with 18 bases between. This CDR3 contains 17 residues. DNA of the CDR3: TGCGCCAGCAGCCAAGAAAACGATAGGGCAGGGTTCTACGAGCAGTACTTC. It specifies CASSQENDRAGFYEQYF.

This chain connects TRBV29-1 to TRBJ2-5, with 7 bases fitting TRBD2. V lost 0 bases, J lost 6 bases, and 10 bases stayed unmatched. This CDR3 contains 15 residues. Germline-derived CDR1 and CDR2 are SQVTM and ANQGSEA. The CDR3 here is CSVEDHLRREQTQYF. In nucleotides, the CDR3 is TGCAGCGTTGAAGATCATTTAAGGCGGGAGCAGACCCAGTACTTC.

This clonotype has a count of ten or more. The CDR3 loop reads CASSEDGTLNTEAFF. The CDR3 nucleotides are TGTGCCAGCAGCGAAGACGGGACCCTGAACACTGAAGCTTTCTTT. The chain recombines TRBV5-6 with TRBJ1-1; possible D gene TRBD1, 5 bases. Germline assignment: CDR1 SGHDT and CDR2 YYEEEE. This CDR3 is built from 15 residues. Trimming removed 4 bases from V and 0 bases from J, with 13 bases in between.

The table lists this clonotype with a few counts. The chain uses TRBV3-1 and TRBJ1-3; perhaps TRBD1 as D (5 bases). This CDR3 spans 17 amino acids. V was shortened by 4 bases and J by 0 bases, with 16 bases between the two germline ends. CDR1 LGHDT and CDR2 YNNKEL come from the germline V gene (reference sequence). The CDR3 loop reads CASSPRVVGGSGNTIYF. In DNA, the CDR3 is TGTGCCAGCAGCCCCAGGGTGGTGGGGGGCTCTGGAAACACCATATATTTT.

At least ten counts were recorded for this clonotype. The V call is TRBV9, the J call TRBJ1-1, with 9 bases identical to TRBD1. CDR1 and CDR2 (germline): SGDLS, YYNGEE. This CDR3 has 16 amino acids. V was pared by 0 bases and J by 0 bases, with 3 bases of the junction left unmatched. The CDR3 reads CASSVGGQGMNTEAFF. CDR3 nucleotide sequence: TGTGCCAGCAGCGTAGGGGGACAGGGTATGAACACTGAAGCTTTCTTT.

CDR3 protein: CASSSNTYEQYF. The CDR3 DNA is TGTGCCAGCAGTTCGAATACATACGAGCAGTACTTC. This chain joins TRBV12-3 or TRBV12-4 and TRBJ2-7, with D uncertain. CDR3 length equals 12 residues. V was trimmed by 4 bases and J by 4 bases, leaving 8 bases between them.